Below, one T cell receptor beta chain is given with its context. Its antigen is as yet unknown. The data stem from a study of OX40 agonist ivuxolimab in advanced cancers. Whole-study context: Administration of intravenous ivuxolimab to patients occurred every 2 weeks at 0.01 to 10 mg/kg. Broader study findings: In the 0.1 to 3.0 mg/kg range, CD4+ and CD8+ blood T cells had expanded clonally by week 6.

TCRdb's copy holds only in-frame clones and misses some; the assay was immunoSEQ multiplex PCR. The table records under 20,000 clones, under 85% of them present only once. V was shortened by 1 base and J by 5 bases, with 14 bases between the two germline ends. CDR3 size: 14 residues. Germline CDR1 SQVTM, CDR2 ANQGSEA. Sequenced here: CD4+ or CD8+ T cells sorted from blood, sampled in a trial of the OX40 agonist ivuxolimab. V usage is TRBV29-1 and J usage is TRBJ1-2; D ambiguous. This clonotype was sampled from an adult with an advanced solid tumor such as melanoma, head and neck, liver or kidney cancer. The CDR3 loop is CSVEASLSPYGYTF. In nucleotides, the CDR3 is TGCAGCGTTGAAGCCTCCCTAAGCCCGTATGGCTACACCTTC.